This TCR beta chain was retrieved from a study of blood T cells in healthy people across ages. PCR was performed a second time for about 7 to 11 cycles using a sample-barcoded 5' primer and a J-beta primer mix. Each cDNA molecule was tagged by a template-switch adaptor that had 12 random nucleotides. TCRdb re-analysed the 5' RACE reads in MiXCR, keeping a single row per CDR3 protein. This table has about 1.8 million distinct CDR3 sequences, 49% appearing once. The CDR3 is 18 residues long. Germline CDR1 reads LGHDT; CDR2 reads YNNKEL (reference sequence). The J segment lost 4 bases and the V segment lost 0 bases, leaving 11 bases of the junction unmatched.

This sequence was found in a woman between 35 and 50 years old in good health. The sequenced sample consisted of blood. The chain joins TRBV3-1 to TRBJ2-3; TRBD2 matches 9 bases. CDR3 sequence (DNA): TGTGCCAGCAGCCAAGATCCCGCCGGGACTAGCCCCGCAGATACGCAGTATTTT. Translating gives CASSQDPAGTSPADTQYF.